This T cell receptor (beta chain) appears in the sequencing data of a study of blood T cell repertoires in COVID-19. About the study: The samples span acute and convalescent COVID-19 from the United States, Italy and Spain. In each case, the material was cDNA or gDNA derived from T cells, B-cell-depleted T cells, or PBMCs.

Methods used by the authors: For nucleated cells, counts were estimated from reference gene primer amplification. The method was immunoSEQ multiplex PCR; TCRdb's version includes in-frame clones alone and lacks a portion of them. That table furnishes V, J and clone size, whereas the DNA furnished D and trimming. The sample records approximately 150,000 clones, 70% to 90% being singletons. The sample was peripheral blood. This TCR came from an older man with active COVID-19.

The DNA for the CDR3 is TGTGCCAGCAGTTACCGAGGGGGGGGAGGACAGCCCCAGCATTTT. Translation gives CASSYRGGGGQPQHF. The chain couples TRBV27 to TRBJ1-5; D is perhaps TRBD1 (6 bases). The V gene's germline CDR1 is MNHEY and CDR2 SMNVEV (reference sequence). Trimming stripped 4 bases from V and 7 bases from J, with 17 bases between. The CDR3 length is 15 residues.